A single sample is the source of the 16 T cell receptor beta chains below, sequenced in a study of cytomegalovirus exposure and HLA in healthy donors. Using immunoSEQ multiplex PCR, the repertoire was profiled, and TCRdb retains in-frame clones only, with some absent. This table has roughly 140,000 clones, approximately 91% appearing once. The sequenced material came from PBMCs. All receptors derive from a young woman in good health and CMV-seropositive.

The gene calls are TRBV28 and TRBJ2-7, with TRBD2 matching 11 bases. The CDR3 spans 18 residues. J gave up 2 bases and V 4 bases, and 13 bases lay outside the gene matches. CDR1 is MDHEN, CDR2 SYDVKM, per germline. The CDR3 loop is CASSSLLLLAGDPYEQYF. Here the CDR3 DNA reads TGTGCCAGCAGTTCTCTACTCCTACTAGCGGGAGACCCCTACGAGCAGTACTTC. The complete variable domain, with remaining parts taken from reference TRBV28 and TRBJ2-7, reads DVKVTQSSRYLVKRTGEKVFLECVQDMDHENMFWYRQDPGLGLRLIYFSYDVKMKEKGDIPEGYSVSREKKERFSLILESASTNQTSMYLCASSSLLLLAGDPYEQYFGPGTRLTVT.

The chain is built from TRBV15 and TRBJ2-7, with 9 nucleotides matching TRBD1. Germline trimming cut 3 bases from V and 1 base from J; bases unmatched to any gene: 7. Germline V gene lookup returns CDR1 LNHNV and CDR2 YYDKDF (reference sequence). The CDR3 runs 16 residues. CDR3: CATSRSRDRDSYEQYF. The CDR3 DNA reads as TGTGCCACCAGCAGGTCACGGGACAGGGATTCCTACGAGCAGTACTTC.

V gene TRBV5-4 combines with J gene TRBJ2-3; 7 bases are a match to TRBD2. The V gene's germline CDR1 is SGHNT and CDR2 YYREEE (reference sequence). V lost 5 bases, J lost 0 bases, and 6 bases stayed unmatched. The CDR3 spans 15 residues. This CDR3 reads CASRASGPSTDTQYF. The CDR3 DNA reads TGTGCCAGCAGGGCTAGCGGTCCTAGCACAGATACGCAGTATTTT.

The genes are TRBV28 and TRBJ1-3, with 7 bases fitting TRBD1. CDR1 MDHEN and CDR2 SYDVKM come from the germline V gene. V was pared by 6 bases and J by 0 bases, with 8 bases of the junction left unmatched. There are 16 residues in the CDR3. The DNA of the CDR3 is TGTGCCAGCAGACTTAATACAGGGGACTCTGGAAACACCATATATTTT. It yields the protein CASRLNTGDSGNTIYF.

The rearrangement links TRBV5-4 to TRBJ1-1, with D perhaps TRBD1 (5 bases). The CDR3 is 14 residues long. Per germline, CDR1 SGHNT and CDR2 YYREEE (reference sequence). Trimming took off 0 bases at V and 4 bases at J, with 10 bases between the two ends. The CDR3 DNA reads TGTGCCAGCAGCTTGGGAGGGGAGGGCACTGAAGCTTTCTTT. It translates to CASSLGGEGTEAFF. Full variable domain (remainder filled in from reference TRBV5-4 and TRBJ1-1): ETGVTQSPTHLIKTRGQQVTLRCSSQSGHNTVSWYQQALGQGPQFIFQYYREEENGRGNFPPRFSGLQFPNYSSELNVNALELDDSALYLCASSLGGEGTEAFFGQGTRLTVV.

The chain has TRBV28 and TRBJ2-6; 9 positions match TRBD1. CDR1 and CDR2 from the germline V gene are MDHEN and SYDVKM. The CDR3 has 16 residues. J gave up 1 base and V 3 bases, and 1 base lay outside the gene matches. Here the CDR3 DNA reads TGTGCCAGCAGTTTCGGACAGGGGTCTGGGGCCAACGTCCTGACTTTC. This gives the protein CASSFGQGSGANVLTF.

The V gene is TRBV14, the J gene TRBJ1-2; D is possibly TRBD1 (5 bases). Germline assignment: CDR1 SGHDN and CDR2 FVKESK. The V gene lost 4 bases and the J gene lost 1 base, with 7 bases spanning the gap. This CDR3 contains 13 residues. CDR3 nucleotide sequence: TGTGCCAGCAGCCCACAGGTTAACTATGGCTACACCTTC. This translates into CASSPQVNYGYTF.

The chain links TRBV5-6 to TRBJ1-2, with D tentatively TRBD1 (6 bases). The V gene's germline CDR1 is SGHDT and CDR2 YYEEEE. Between the trimmed V and J ends, which lost 0 bases and 13 bases, there was a span of 10 bases. CDR3 length equals 11 residues. The CDR3 spells CASSLDQGSTF. CDR3 nucleotide sequence: TGTGCCAGCAGCTTGGATCAGGGGTCCACCTTC.

This clone was counted once. This chain links TRBV7-2 with TRBJ2-3, with 9 bases aligning to TRBD2. The CDR3 sequence is 16 residues long. V lost 5 bases to trimming and J lost 5 bases; unmatched junction nucleotides: 11. CDR1 is SGHTA, CDR2 FQGNSA, per germline. In DNA, the CDR3 is TGTGCCAGCAGCCCAGCGGCTAGCGGGATGGGAGATACGCAGTATTTT. It encodes CASSPAASGMGDTQYF.

The chain joins TRBV19 to TRBJ2-5; 14 bases map to TRBD2. There are 13 residues in the CDR3. Per the germline V gene, CDR1 is LNHDA and CDR2 is SQIVND (reference sequence). Trimming removed 6 bases from V and 13 bases from J; junction bases left unmatched: 7. The CDR3 nucleotides read TGTGCCAGTAGCCTAGGGACTAGCGGGAGTTTGTACTTC. Residues: CASSLGTSGSLYF.

The rearrangement uses TRBV2 and TRBJ2-1; tentative D call: TRBD1 (6 bases). Deletions cut 9 bases from V and 3 bases from J, with 15 bases between. CDR1 is SNHLY and CDR2 is FYNNEI in the germline V gene. This CDR3 comprises 14 residues. The CDR3 sequence: CASAMGHNYNEQFF. Written as DNA, the CDR3 is TGTGCCAGTGCTATGGGACACAACTACAATGAGCAGTTCTTC.

The chain couples TRBV11-2 to TRBJ2-3; the D gene is possibly TRBD2 (5 bases). Germline V gives CDR1 SGHAT, CDR2 FQNNGV. CDR3 length: 12 amino acids. With 5 bases removed from V and 5 bases from J, the gap between germline ends came to 8 bases. CDR3 in amino acids: CASSPTRDTQYF. The CDR3 DNA is TGTGCCAGCAGCCCAACTAGAGATACGCAGTATTTT.

The rearrangement uses TRBV6-5 and TRBJ1-1; TRBD1 is a possible D gene (5 bases). V shed 5 bases and J shed 1 base, with 11 bases lying between them. The germline V gene encodes CDR1 MNHEY and CDR2 SVGAGI. This CDR3 contains 14 residues. The CDR3 here is CASSPGDRNTEAFF. CDR3 in DNA: TGTGCCAGCAGTCCCGGAGACAGGAACACTGAAGCTTTCTTT.

The chain has TRBV7-2 and TRBJ2-1; weak D call: TRBD1 (5 bases). The germline V gene has CDR1 SGHTA and CDR2 FQGNSA. This CDR3 is 16 amino acids long. V was pared by 1 base and J by 0 bases, with 10 bases between. The CDR3 sequence: CASSLEGAYSYNEQFF. In nucleotides, the CDR3 is TGTGCCAGCAGCTTAGAAGGGGCGTACTCCTACAATGAGCAGTTCTTC.

This chain connects TRBV11-2 to TRBJ2-1, with D perhaps TRBD1 (6 bases). Trimming removed 1 base from V and 10 bases from J, with 11 bases in between. Germline assignment: CDR1 SGHAT and CDR2 FQNNGV. The CDR3 has 13 residues. Written as DNA, the CDR3 is TGTGCCAGCAGCTTAGGTTCAGACAGGGAGCAGTTCTTC. This translates into CASSLGSDREQFF.

This chain connects TRBV5-1 to TRBJ2-1; D is unclear. From germline, CDR1 is SGHRS and CDR2 YFSETQ. V was pared by 1 base and J by 0 bases, with 14 bases between. The CDR3 is 17 residues long. The CDR3 loop is CASSLRSGYSSYNEQFF. CDR3 bases: TGCGCCAGCAGCTTGCGGTCAGGTTACAGCTCCTACAATGAGCAGTTCTTC.